This TCR beta chain comes out of a study of shared clonotypes between healthy human individuals. Study context: Serving as donors were two women and a few men, whose ages spanned 18 to 49.

The length of the CDR3 is 16 residues. Germline V gene lookup returns CDR1 MNHEY and CDR2 SMNVEV (reference sequence). The trim removed 5 bases at V and 6 bases at J, leaving 15 bases unmatched. Study-wide findings and caveats: An effect of sequencing depth on clonotype sharing among donors was expected. Estimated richness was generally greater in naive than memory subsets.

This clone was seen once. What it recognizes is unknown. Assay used: immunoSEQ multiplex PCR; TCRdb lists only in-frame clones, some missing. Counted here are 90,000 to 130,000 clones, approximately 70% occurring once; the ten biggest clones make up approximately 25%. The specimen sequenced was memory CD8+ T cells sorted from blood. Subset reported: CD45RO+ cells pooled with CCR7-negative TemRA cells. The V and J genes are TRBV27 and TRBJ2-7; 8 bases match TRBD2. The sequence derives from a woman aged 25 to 39 in good health. CDR3 region: CASSPLGGLAWGEQYF. The CDR3 DNA is TGTGCCAGCAGTCCTCTTGGCGGACTAGCTTGGGGCGAGCAGTACTTC.